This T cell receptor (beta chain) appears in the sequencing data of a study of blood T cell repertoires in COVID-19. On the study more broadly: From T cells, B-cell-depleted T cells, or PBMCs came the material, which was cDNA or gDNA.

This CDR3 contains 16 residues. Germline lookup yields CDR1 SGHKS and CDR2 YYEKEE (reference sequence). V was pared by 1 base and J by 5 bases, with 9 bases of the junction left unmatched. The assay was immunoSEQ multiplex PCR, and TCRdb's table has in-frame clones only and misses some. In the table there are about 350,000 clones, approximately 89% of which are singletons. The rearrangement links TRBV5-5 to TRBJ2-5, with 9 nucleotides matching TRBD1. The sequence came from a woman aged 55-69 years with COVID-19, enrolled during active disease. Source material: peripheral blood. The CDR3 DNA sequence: TGTGCCAGCAGCTTGTCTCGGACAGGGGTCACGGAGACCCAGTACTTC. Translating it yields CASSLSRTGVTETQYF.